The 2 T cell receptor beta chains presented below share a single source sample, sequenced in a study of blood T cell repertoires in COVID-19. Some clones are missing from TCRdb's copy, which holds only in-frame ones; the method was immunoSEQ multiplex PCR. The table has about 180,000 clones, roughly 88% seen once; the top ten hold about 3.3%. The sequenced material came from peripheral blood. The source is a man in his sixties with acute or convalescent COVID-19.

The chain uses TRBV6-6 and TRBJ1-1; D is ambiguous. V dropped 7 bases and J dropped 5 bases, with 11 bases sitting between them. The CDR3 covers 12 residues. Germline V CDR1 and CDR2: MNHNY, SVGAGI (reference sequence). DNA of the CDR3: TGTGCCAGCAACCGAGCTGAGACTGAAGCTTTCTTT. It specifies CASNRAETEAFF.

The chain employs TRBV5-1 and TRBJ2-2, with 7 nucleotides matching TRBD1. This CDR3 is built from 14 residues. Trimming at V came to 7 bases and at J to 1 base, leaving 4 bases not matched to a gene. From germline, CDR1 is SGHRS and CDR2 YFSETQ. CDR3 in DNA: TGCGCCAGCTTCCGGGACAGGAACACCGGGGAGCTGTTTTTT. As protein: CASFRDRNTGELFF.